This TCR beta chain came from a study of graft-versus-host responses after intestinal transplantation (dated by TCRdb to about 2021). The study in broad terms: Multivisceral, liver-intestinal, or isolated intestinal transplants were received by the recipients. A cohort of more than 20 intestinal transplant recipients, including one retransplant, was enrolled, and a few patients lacking pretransplant specimens were excluded. Graft-versus-host and host-versus-graft alloreactive T cell clones were tracked in the graft, circulation and bone marrow after intestinal transplantation using bulk TCR-beta CDR3 sequencing. Samples from a few later patients were sequenced in-house on an Illumina MiSeq with MiXCR processing rather than by the commercial service. Donor T cell macrochimerism was defined as a peak of at least 4% donor T cells among recipient peripheral blood mononuclear cells. Every recipient was given anti-thymocyte globulin induction, followed by approximately three years of maintenance tacrolimus and steroids. Alloreactive clones were identified by sequencing pre-transplant mixed lymphocyte reaction products and comparing them with unstimulated pre-transplant donor and recipient T cells. What the authors observed across the whole study: GvH clones were detected in recipient bone marrow, and some appeared earlier in ileal mucosa or blood, consistent with an intestinal mucosal origin. In the allografts of patients with donor T cell macrochimerism, GvH to HvG T cell clonal ratios were high. Peak levels of circulating GvH clones were associated with declines in HvG clones early after transplant. The relatively low number and heterogeneity of intestinal transplant patients limited the conclusions.

The protocol used for the library was the immunoSEQ multiplex PCR assay. For most patients, genomic DNA was isolated using the Qiagen DNeasy Blood and Tissue Kit and was shipped frozen to Adaptive Biotechnologies for TCR sequencing. For most patients, high-throughput TCR-beta CDR3 sequencing of genomic DNA was performed by Adaptive Biotechnologies. From the authors' description of their analysis: Adaptive's ImmunoSEQ software was the source of the TCR sequencing data for roughly 19 patients, while a few other patients were processed with MiXCR and VDJtools. CD4 versus CD8 sorting errors were corrected by removing sequences found in both subsets at a frequency ratio below 5:1. CDR3 nucleotide sequences shared by donor and recipient were removed because the origin of these sequences could not be assigned. At least 2-fold expansion over unstimulated cells and a minimum CFSE-low frequency of 0.002% (template counts) or 0.001% (read counts) were required for clones to be classified as alloreactive. Mappable clones were those detected in sequenced pre-transplant spleen, lymph node, or MLR CFSE-low populations of the donor or recipient. The cumulative frequency of alloreactive clones was calculated as a percentage of all sequences, weighted by copy number. Imported from immuneACCESS, the table was reduced by TCRdb to in-frame sequences with V and J called. These copies leave out some clones; in studies compared against another copy, an unresolved V gene accounts for under half, and the cause of the remainder is not known. That table is the source of V, J and clone size, and D and trimming were worked out from the DNA. For this sample the table gives roughly 25,000 clones, of which 40% were detected only once. In total, the top ten clones hold 0.66% of the sample.

This clone was observed a handful of times. Qualities for individual bases were not recorded, and no much larger clone is one base off. This specimen's time point label, per the study, means: cells obtained before transplantation from donor or recipient. In the mixed lymphocyte reactions, around 200,000 CFSE-labeled pre-transplant responders were plated with around 200,000 irradiated violet-dye-labeled stimulators and cultured for roughly six days. Proliferating CD3+CD4+CFSE-low and CD3+CD8+CFSE-low responder cells were FACS-sorted on a BD Influx sorter after the mixed lymphocyte reaction. Looking up the germline V gene yields CDR1 SGDLS and CDR2 YYNGEE. Relative to germline, V is missing 2 bases and J is missing 5 bases, with 7 bases of the junction outside any gene match. CDR3 length: 16 amino acids, cysteine to phenylalanine. The retained sequence is limited to the CDR3, 48 bases, with the frame set at the first base.

The receptor's source is a human patient who received an intestinal transplant. The chain is assembled from TRBV9 and TRBJ2-2, with 9 bases matching TRBD1. The material sequenced was alloreactive CD4+ T cells from a mixed lymphocyte reaction culture, taken before intestinal transplant. The sample's cell subset or site label, decoded: CFSE-low proliferating T cells sorted from approximately six-day pre-transplant mixed lymphocyte reaction (GvH or HvG direction). The CDR3 protein is CASSVGDRVRTGELFF. DNA sequence: TGTGCCAGCAGCGTCGGGGACAGGGTCAGAACCGGGGAGCTGTTTTTT.